This TCR beta chain was obtained from a study of identifying expanded T cells in peripheral blood. The data were produced by immunoSEQ multiplex PCR, yet TCRdb's version contains in-frame clones alone and is incomplete. The sample includes 50,000 to 60,000 clones, about 80% seen only once; the top ten take about 15%. General study points: Variance in clone template counts between roughly 2-week samples significantly increased with total template count across all healthy donors. Differentially abundant clones: about 1.1 between replicates, just under 17 at 2 to 3 weeks, around 19 at four.

Healthy donors had no documented immune events, such as infections, while sampled. The CDR3 spans 15 residues. Trimming removed 3 bases from V and 4 bases from J, with 14 bases in between. The germline gives CDR1 SGHTA, CDR2 FQGNSA. As to this clone: Its antigen is currently unknown.

Sequencing used blood. J is TRBJ2-3 and V is TRBV7-2, with TRBD1 as a possible D gene (5 bases). The origin of this receptor is a person between 18 and 75 years old in good health. Here the CDR3 DNA reads TGTGCCAGCAGCTTCTCCTCAGGGTACGCAGATACGCAGTATTTT. Amino acid sequence: CASSFSSGYADTQYF.